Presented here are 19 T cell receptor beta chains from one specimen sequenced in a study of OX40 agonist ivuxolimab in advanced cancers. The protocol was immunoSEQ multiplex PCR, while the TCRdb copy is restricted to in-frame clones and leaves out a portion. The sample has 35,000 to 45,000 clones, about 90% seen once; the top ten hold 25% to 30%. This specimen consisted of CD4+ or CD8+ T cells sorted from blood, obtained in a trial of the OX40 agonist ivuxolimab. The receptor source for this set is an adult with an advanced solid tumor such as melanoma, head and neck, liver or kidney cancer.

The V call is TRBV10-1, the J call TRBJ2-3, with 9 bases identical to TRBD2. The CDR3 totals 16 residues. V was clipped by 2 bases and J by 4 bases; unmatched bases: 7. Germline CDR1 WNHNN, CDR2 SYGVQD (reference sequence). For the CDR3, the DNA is TGCGCCAGCAGTGAGATGGCGGGAGGGCCATCAGATACGCAGTATTTT. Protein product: CASSEMAGGPSDTQYF.

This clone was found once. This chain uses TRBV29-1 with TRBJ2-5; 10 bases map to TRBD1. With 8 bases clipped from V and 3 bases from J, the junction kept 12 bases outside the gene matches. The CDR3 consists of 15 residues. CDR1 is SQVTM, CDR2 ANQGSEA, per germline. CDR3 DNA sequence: TGCAGCTCCGAATCCGGGACAGGGGTCAAAGAGACCCAGTACTTC. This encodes CSSESGTGVKETQYF.

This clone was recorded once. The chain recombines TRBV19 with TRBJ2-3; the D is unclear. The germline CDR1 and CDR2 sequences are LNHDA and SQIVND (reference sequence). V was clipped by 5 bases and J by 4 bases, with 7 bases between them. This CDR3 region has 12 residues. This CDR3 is CASSVGADTQYF. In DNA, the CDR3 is TGTGCCAGTAGTGTGGGTGCAGATACGCAGTATTTT.

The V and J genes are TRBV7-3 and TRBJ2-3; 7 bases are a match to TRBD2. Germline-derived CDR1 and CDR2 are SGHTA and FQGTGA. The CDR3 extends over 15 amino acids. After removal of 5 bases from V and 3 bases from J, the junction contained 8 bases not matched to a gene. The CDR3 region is CASSPVGGGTDTQYF. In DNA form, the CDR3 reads TGTGCCAGCAGCCCAGTGGGGGGAGGGACAGATACGCAGTATTTT.

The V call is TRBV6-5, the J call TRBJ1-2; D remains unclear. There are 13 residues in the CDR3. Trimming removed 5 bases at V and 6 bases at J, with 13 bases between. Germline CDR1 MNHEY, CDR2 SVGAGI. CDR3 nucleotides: TGTGCCAGCAGTAGGATTCGCGCAAATGGCTACACCTTC. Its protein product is CASSRIRANGYTF.

The CDR3 nucleotides read TGTGCCAGTAGCCCGGACAGGGGAGTCTATGGCTACACCTTC. This encodes CASSPDRGVYGYTF. J is TRBJ1-2 and V is TRBV19; TRBD1 matches at 9 bases. Germline V gene lookup returns CDR1 LNHDA and CDR2 SQIVND (reference sequence). J was trimmed by 4 bases and V by 6 bases; bases with no gene match: 6. The length of the CDR3 is 14 residues.

CDR3 DNA sequence: TGTGCCAGCAGCGTACAGGGGGCGCCGGACACCGGGGAGCTGTTTTTT. This sequence encodes CASSVQGAPDTGELFF. The chain joins TRBV9 to TRBJ2-2, with TRBD1 identical over 8 bases. This CDR3 is 16 amino acids long. Germline V gene lookup returns CDR1 SGDLS and CDR2 YYNGEE. Losses at the gene ends were 1 base for V and 3 bases for J; bases not matched to a gene: 5. Together with reference TRBV9 and TRBJ2-2, the CDR3 gives the full variable domain: DSGVTQTPKHLITATGQRVTLRCSPRSGDLSVYWYQQSLDQGLQFLIQYYNGEERAKGNILERFSAQQFPDLHSELNLSSLELGDSALYFCASSVQGAPDTGELFFGEGSRLTVL.

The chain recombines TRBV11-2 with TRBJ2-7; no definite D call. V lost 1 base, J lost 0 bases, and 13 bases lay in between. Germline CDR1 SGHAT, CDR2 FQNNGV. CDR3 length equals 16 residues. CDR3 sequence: CASSLGARSTSYEQYF. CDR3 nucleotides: TGTGCCAGCAGCTTAGGGGCTAGAAGCACCTCCTACGAGCAGTACTTC.

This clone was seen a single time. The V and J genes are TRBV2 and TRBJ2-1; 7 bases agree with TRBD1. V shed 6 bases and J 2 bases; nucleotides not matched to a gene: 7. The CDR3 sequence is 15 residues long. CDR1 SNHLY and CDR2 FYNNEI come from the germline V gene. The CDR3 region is CASRQGVLTYNEQFF. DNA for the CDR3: TGTGCCAGCAGGCAGGGGGTTCTTACCTACAATGAGCAGTTCTTC.

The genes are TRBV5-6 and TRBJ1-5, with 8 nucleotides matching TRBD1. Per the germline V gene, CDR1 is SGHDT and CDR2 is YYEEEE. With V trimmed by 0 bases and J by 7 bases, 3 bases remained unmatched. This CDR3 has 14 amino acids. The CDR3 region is CASSLAGGGQPQHF. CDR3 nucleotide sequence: TGTGCCAGCAGCTTGGCAGGGGGCGGGCAGCCCCAGCATTTT.

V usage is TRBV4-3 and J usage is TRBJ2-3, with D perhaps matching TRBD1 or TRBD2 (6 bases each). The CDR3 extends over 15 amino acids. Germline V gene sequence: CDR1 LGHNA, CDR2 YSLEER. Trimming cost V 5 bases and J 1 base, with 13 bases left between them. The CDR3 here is CASSTGAQGTDTQYF. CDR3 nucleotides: TGCGCCAGCAGCACGGGGGCGCAGGGCACAGATACGCAGTATTTT.

The CDR3 spells CASTRQGKSSYEQYF. The CDR3 DNA reads as TGTGCCAGCACCCGACAGGGGAAGAGCTCCTACGAGCAGTACTTC. J is TRBJ2-7 and V is TRBV5-4, with 8 bases matching TRBD1. This CDR3 has 15 residues. Germline V CDR1 and CDR2: SGHNT, YYREEE (reference sequence). V shed 6 bases, J shed 0 bases, and the junction held 8 bases outside the gene matches.

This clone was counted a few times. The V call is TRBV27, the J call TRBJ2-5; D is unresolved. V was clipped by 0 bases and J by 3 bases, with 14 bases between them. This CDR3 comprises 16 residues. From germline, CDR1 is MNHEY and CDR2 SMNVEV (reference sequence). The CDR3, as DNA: TGTGCCAGCAGTTTATCCCTTTCATCAAACGAAGAGACCCAGTACTTC. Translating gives CASSLSLSSNEETQYF.

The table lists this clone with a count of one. As DNA, the CDR3 is TGTGCCACCAGCAGATCTAGGGAAGGGGGCGACGAGCAGTACTTC. This translates into CATSRSREGGDEQYF. The chain couples TRBV15 to TRBJ2-7; 7 bases line up with TRBD1. The CDR3 is 15 amino acids. V lost 2 bases, J lost 5 bases, and 9 bases stayed unmatched. Germline loops: CDR1 LNHNV, CDR2 YYDKDF (reference sequence).

Here the CDR3 DNA reads TGTGCCAGCAGCTTAGAAGGGACCTCGGTCTATGGCTACACCTTC. Protein product: CASSLEGTSVYGYTF. V usage is TRBV11-2 and J usage is TRBJ1-2, with D possibly being TRBD1 (5 bases). CDR1 SGHAT and CDR2 FQNNGV come from the germline V gene. The length of the CDR3 is 15 residues. Trimming took off 0 bases at V and 4 bases at J, with 12 bases between the two ends.

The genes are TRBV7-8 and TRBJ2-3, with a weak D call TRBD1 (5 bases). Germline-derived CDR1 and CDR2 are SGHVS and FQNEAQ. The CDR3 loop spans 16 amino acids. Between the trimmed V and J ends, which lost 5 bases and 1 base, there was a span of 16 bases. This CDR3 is CASSTPWEGGTDTQYF. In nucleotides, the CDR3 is TGTGCCAGCAGCACCCCGTGGGAAGGGGGCACAGATACGCAGTATTTT.

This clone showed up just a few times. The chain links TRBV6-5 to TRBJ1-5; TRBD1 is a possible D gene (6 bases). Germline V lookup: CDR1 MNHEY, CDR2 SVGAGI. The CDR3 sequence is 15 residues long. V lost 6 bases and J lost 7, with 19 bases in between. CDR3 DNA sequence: TGTGCCAGCAGGCCCTTTTCAGGGGATGGACAGCCCCAGCATTTT. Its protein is CASRPFSGDGQPQHF.

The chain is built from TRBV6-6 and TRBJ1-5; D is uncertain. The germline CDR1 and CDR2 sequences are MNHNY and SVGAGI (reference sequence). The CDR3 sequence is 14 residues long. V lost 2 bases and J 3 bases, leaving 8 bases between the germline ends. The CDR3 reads CASSYGWANQPQHF. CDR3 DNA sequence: TGTGCCAGCAGTTACGGGTGGGCCAATCAGCCCCAGCATTTT.

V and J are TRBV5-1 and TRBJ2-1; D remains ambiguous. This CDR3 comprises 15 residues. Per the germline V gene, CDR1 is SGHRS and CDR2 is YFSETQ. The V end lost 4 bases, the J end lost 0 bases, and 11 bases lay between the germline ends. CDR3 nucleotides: TGCGCCAGCAGCCTTGGTGACACCTCCTACAATGAGCAGTTCTTC. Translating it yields CASSLGDTSYNEQFF.